This passage covers 5 T cell receptor beta chains from one sample sequenced in a study of control samples from healthy donors and cancer patients. This table comes from immunoSEQ multiplex PCR, and its TCRdb copy is limited to in-frame clones, with some not included. The repertoire has about 100,000 clones, over 80% of them found once; the top ten carry around a fifth. The sample comprised blood. Receptors were obtained from a young man in good health.

The gene calls are TRBV6-5 and TRBJ1-2; 8 bases are a match to TRBD1. Unmatched junction bases numbered 7, after V lost 0 bases and J lost 10 bases. This CDR3 is 14 amino acids long. The germline V gene has CDR1 MNHEY and CDR2 SVGAGI. The chain's CDR3 is CASSYSRGQGDYTF. CDR3 coding DNA: TGTGCCAGCAGTTACTCGAGAGGACAGGGTGACTACACCTTC.

The genes are TRBV7-3 and TRBJ2-1; either TRBD1 or TRBD2 may fit D (5 bases each). This CDR3 has 13 residues. The germline V gene has CDR1 SGHTA and CDR2 FQGTGA. The V end was cut by 2 bases, the J end by 5 bases, with 7 bases between. This chain's CDR3 is CASSLGDHNEQFF. CDR3 coding DNA: TGTGCCAGCAGCTTAGGGGACCACAATGAGCAGTTCTTC.

The J gene is TRBJ1-2, the V gene TRBV14; 8 nucleotides agree with TRBD1. There are 17 residues in the CDR3. Germline lookup yields CDR1 SGHDN and CDR2 FVKESK. With 4 bases clipped from V and 4 bases from J, the junction kept 14 bases outside the gene matches. CDR3 residues: CASSPTRFTGGVYGYTF. The CDR3 DNA sequence: TGTGCCAGCAGCCCCACCCGGTTCACAGGGGGAGTCTATGGCTACACCTTC.

This chain connects TRBV30 to TRBJ2-1, with 10 bases lining up with TRBD2. V shed 2 bases and J 11 bases; nucleotides not matched to a gene: 6. The CDR3 has 13 residues. In germline, CDR1 is GTSNPN, CDR2 SVGIG (reference sequence). DNA of the CDR3: TGTGCCTGGAGTAGCGGGGGGGCCGGTCAGCAGTTCTTC. This translates into CAWSSGGAGQQFF.

The chain has TRBV18 and TRBJ1-6; tentatively, D is TRBD1 (5 bases). The CDR3 contains 14 residues. Trimming left V 2 bases short and J 11 bases short, with 13 bases between. The germline V gene has CDR1 KGHSH and CDR2 LQKENI. The CDR3 spells CASSPNGGGTPLHF. CDR3 sequence (DNA): TGTGCCAGCTCACCAAACGGGGGGGGAACACCCCTCCACTTT.